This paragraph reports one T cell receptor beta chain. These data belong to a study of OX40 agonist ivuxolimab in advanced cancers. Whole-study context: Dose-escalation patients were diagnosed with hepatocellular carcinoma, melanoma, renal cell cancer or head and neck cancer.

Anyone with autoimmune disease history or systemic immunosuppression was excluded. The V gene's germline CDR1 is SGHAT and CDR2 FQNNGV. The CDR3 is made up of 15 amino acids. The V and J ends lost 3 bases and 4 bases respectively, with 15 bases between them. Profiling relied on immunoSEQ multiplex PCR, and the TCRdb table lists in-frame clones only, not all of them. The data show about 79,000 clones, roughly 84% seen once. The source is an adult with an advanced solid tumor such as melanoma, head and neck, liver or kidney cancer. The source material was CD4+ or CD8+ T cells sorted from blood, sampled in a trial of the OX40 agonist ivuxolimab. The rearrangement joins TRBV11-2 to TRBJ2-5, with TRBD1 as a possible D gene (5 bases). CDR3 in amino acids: CASSFPIDSGETQYF. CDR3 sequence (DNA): TGTGCCAGCAGCTTCCCCATCGACAGTGGAGAGACCCAGTACTTC.